Listed here are 27 T cell receptor beta chains from one sample, sequenced in a study of regulatory T cells in long-lasting Graves disease. The time point denotes: persistent/refractory GD, antithyroid drugs over 5 years with positive TRAb. Extracted RNA from PBMCs served as the source of the TCR library. Assembly of TCR beta libraries relied on iRepertoire HTBI primers together with Arm-PCR of CDR3 regions. TCRdb re-derived calls from the multiplex PCR reads in MiXCR, one entry per CDR3 protein. The sample has 310,000 or so distinct CDR3 sequences, 22% seen once; the top ten hold about 56%. The sequenced sample was peripheral blood mononuclear cells (PBMCs), obtained when the disease was refractory, from a patient treated with antithyroid drugs. The receptors derive from a female donor with Graves disease.

The V and J genes are TRBV10-2 and TRBJ1-5; D remains unclear. The germline V and J ends were trimmed by 4 bases and 2 bases, with 6 bases remaining between them. The CDR3 totals 13 residues. Per the germline V gene, CDR1 is WSHSY and CDR2 is SAAADI. In DNA, the CDR3 is TGCGCCAGCAGTGTGGCGGGCAATCAGCCCCAGCATTTT. Translation: CASSVAGNQPQHF.

J is TRBJ2-7 and V is TRBV20-1, with D perhaps matching TRBD2 (7 bases). In germline, CDR1 is DFQATT, CDR2 SNEGSKA (reference sequence). The V end lost 3 bases, the J end lost 4 bases, and 10 bases lay between the germline ends. The CDR3 totals 12 residues. The DNA of the CDR3 is TGCAGTGCTAGCAAGGGGGGGTACGAGCAGTACTTC. As protein: CSASKGGYEQYF.

The V and J genes are TRBV6-4 and TRBJ2-7, with TRBD2 identical over 8 bases. CDR3 length: 16 residues. The V segment lost 7 bases and the J segment 3 bases; nucleotides outside the gene matches: 14. Germline V lookup: CDR1 MRHNA, CDR2 SNTAGT. The CDR3 protein is CASTEGFTSGIYEQYF. DNA for the CDR3: TGTGCCAGCACCGAGGGGTTTACTAGCGGCATCTACGAGCAGTACTTC.

About this clonotype: An end of the junction differs from the germline gene, which may be a read error. CDR3 in amino acids: CASSLESHEKLFF. CDR3 bases: TGCGCCAGCAGTTTGGAATCCCATGAAAAACTGTTTTTT. The chain joins TRBV5-1 to TRBJ1-4; D is unclear. The CDR3 length is 13 residues. Germline CDR1 is SGHRS and CDR2 is YFSETQ.

This clonotype has at least ten counts. This rearrangement joins TRBV5-1 to TRBJ1-2, with D uncertain. The CDR3 sequence is 13 residues long. V lost 3 bases and J 3 bases, leaving 9 bases between the germline ends. Germline V gives CDR1 SGHRS, CDR2 YFSETQ. This CDR3 reads CASSSTLHYGYTF. In DNA, the CDR3 is TGCGCCAGCAGCTCTACACTTCACTATGGCTACACCTTC. The full variable domain, rest sourced from reference TRBV5-1 and TRBJ1-2, is KAGVTQTPRYLIKTRGQQVTLSCSPISGHRSVSWYQQTPGQGLQFLFEYFSETQRNKGNFPGRFSGRQFSNSRSEMNVSTLELGDSALYLCASSSTLHYGYTFGSGTRLTVV.

This clonotype has a count of ten or more. This rearrangement joins TRBV7-2 to TRBJ2-7, with TRBD1 matching over 8 bases. The CDR3 totals 17 residues. The J segment lost 3 bases and the V segment lost 2 bases, leaving 12 bases of the junction unmatched. Germline CDR1 and CDR2: SGHTA and FQGNSA. The CDR3 loop reads CASSLLGPGQGNYEQYF. For the CDR3, the DNA is TGTGCCAGCAGCTTATTAGGGCCAGGACAGGGAAACTACGAGCAGTACTTC.

This clonotype appeared a few times. This chain uses TRBV7-9 with TRBJ2-1, with 10 bases matching TRBD2. The germline CDR1 and CDR2 sequences are SEHNR and FQNEAQ (reference sequence). Losses at the gene ends were 5 bases for V and 10 bases for J; bases not matched to a gene: 8. This CDR3 is built from 14 residues. The CDR3 here is CASSTLAGVGEQFF. CDR3 sequence (DNA): TGTGCCAGCAGCACCCTAGCGGGAGTGGGAGAGCAGTTCTTC.

Many counts were recorded for this clonotype. The V gene is TRBV28, the J gene TRBJ1-2; D is perhaps TRBD1 (5 bases). Between the trimmed V and J ends, which lost 6 bases and 4 bases, there was a span of 21 bases. Germline V gene lookup returns CDR1 MDHEN and CDR2 SYDVKM. The CDR3 has 16 residues. In DNA, the CDR3 is TGTGCCAGCAGGGGCGACAAGCGTGCAGGGCCCTATGGCTACACCTTC. This sequence encodes CASRGDKRAGPYGYTF.

This clonotype was seen repeatedly, ten times or more. The chain couples TRBV15 to TRBJ1-4; 7 positions match TRBD1. CDR1 and CDR2 from the germline V gene are LNHNV and YYDKDF (reference sequence). CDR3 length: 15 residues. Trimming cost V 4 bases and J 4 bases; bases outside gene matches: 6. CDR3 DNA: TGTGCCACCAGCACGGGACAGAGAGATAATGAAAAACTGTTTTTT. Encoded protein: CATSTGQRDNEKLFF.

The J gene is TRBJ1-2, the V gene TRBV27, with TRBD1 matching over 10 bases. The CDR3 is 13 residues long. CDR1 is MNHEY and CDR2 is SMNVEV in the germline V gene (reference sequence). After removal of 5 bases from V and 8 bases from J, the junction contained 5 bases not matched to a gene. CDR3 in DNA: TGTGCCAGCAGTACCGGGACAGGGGCCGGCTACACCTTC. This translates into CASSTGTGAGYTF.

This clonotype was counted at least ten times. The rearrangement joins TRBV6-5 to TRBJ2-7, with D hard to call. V dropped 4 bases and J dropped 5 bases, with 9 bases sitting between them. Germline V CDR1 and CDR2: MNHEY, SVGAGI. The CDR3 length is 12 residues. CDR3 loop: CASSLSRDEQYF. CDR3 sequence (DNA): TGTGCCAGCAGTTTGTCTAGGGACGAGCAGTACTTC.

The chain recombines TRBV15 with TRBJ1-6; D remains ambiguous. Deletions cut 3 bases from V and 11 bases from J, with 8 bases between. CDR1 LNHNV and CDR2 YYDKDF come from the germline V gene (reference sequence). The CDR3 extends over 12 amino acids. CDR3 coding DNA: TGTGCCACCAGCAGTGGAAGTACACCCCTCCACTTT. Translated: CATSSGSTPLHF.

The chain employs TRBV20-1 and TRBJ1-5, with TRBD1 matching over 10 bases. The V and J ends lost 3 bases and 0 bases, in that order; junction bases with no gene match: 2. Germline V gene data show CDR1 as DFQATT and CDR2 as SNEGSKA (reference sequence). The CDR3 extends over 15 amino acids. The CDR3 is CSARTGGYSNQPQHF. CDR3 nucleotides: TGCAGTGCTAGGACAGGGGGCTATAGCAATCAGCCCCAGCATTTT.

This clonotype was counted many times. The CDR3 DNA is TGTGCCAGCAGTTTCTCCGCCGCAGGGGGGATCTATGGCTACACCTTC. Protein: CASSFSAAGGIYGYTF. This sequence joins TRBV28 and TRBJ1-2, with 7 bases fitting TRBD1. There are 16 residues in the CDR3. Losses at the gene ends were 3 bases for V and 4 bases for J; bases not matched to a gene: 11. Germline V gene sequence: CDR1 MDHEN, CDR2 SYDVKM.

This clonotype was found many times. The chain carries TRBV28 and TRBJ1-1; D not certain. The V end was cut by 5 bases, the J end by 13 bases, with 29 bases between. The length of the CDR3 is 16 residues. Germline CDR1 reads MDHEN; CDR2 reads SYDVKM. The chain's CDR3 is CASSQRSLAGMLGDFF. CDR3 DNA sequence: TGTGCCAGCAGTCAGCGGTCCTTAGCTGGTATGCTCGGTGATTTCTTT.

This clonotype occurred many times. V and J are TRBV6-1 and TRBJ2-7, with 7 bases that match TRBD1. This CDR3 has 15 amino acids. Germline CDR1 and CDR2: MNHNS and SASEGT. Trimming cost V 4 bases and J 1 base; bases outside gene matches: 7. The CDR3 region is CASSGQQGWSYEQYF. The CDR3 DNA reads TGTGCCAGCAGTGGACAACAGGGGTGGTCCTACGAGCAGTACTTC.

This clonotype was picked up a small number of times. The CDR3 spells CASSPLGEKTYNEQFF. The CDR3 nucleotides are TGTGCCAGCAGCCCCCTTGGGGAAAAAACCTACAATGAGCAGTTCTTC. V and J are TRBV6-1 and TRBJ2-1; D is unresolved. The V end was cut by 6 bases, the J end by 2 bases, with 17 bases between. CDR3 length: 16 amino acids. Germline V gene data show CDR1 as MNHNS and CDR2 as SASEGT.

V gene TRBV3-1 combines with J gene TRBJ1-6, with D perhaps matching TRBD1 (6 bases). Germline-derived CDR1 and CDR2 are LGHDT and YNNKEL (reference sequence). The CDR3 loop spans 14 amino acids. V was cut by 1 base and J by 7 bases, with 8 bases left in between. The CDR3 reads CASSQGQGNSPLHF. The DNA for the CDR3 is TGTGCCAGCAGCCAAGGTCAGGGGAATTCACCCCTCCACTTT.

Worth noting for this clonotype: Being one base from a much bigger clone, this may be a read error. The chain is built from TRBV11-1 and TRBJ2-5; a possible D gene is TRBD2 (7 bases). The ends were cut back, 5 bases at V and 5 bases at J, with 24 bases in the middle. Germline assignment: CDR1 SGHAT and CDR2 FQDESV (reference sequence). The CDR3 has 17 amino acids. CDR3 DNA sequence: TGTGCCAGCAGCATTGGGACAAGCCCCGCGGGAGTGGAGACCCAGTACTTC. It is translated as CASSIGTSPAGVETQYF.

This clonotype was detected ten times or more. This sequence joins TRBV6-2 or TRBV6-3 and TRBJ1-2; 7 bases fit TRBD1. V dropped 6 bases and J dropped 7; count of bases not matched to a gene: 5. Per germline, CDR1 MNHEY and CDR2 SVGEGT. CDR3 length equals 12 residues. The CDR3 nucleotides read TGTGCCAGCAGCCCGGGACAGAGTGGCTACACCTTC. Its protein product is CASSPGQSGYTF.

This clonotype was recorded a few times. This rearrangement joins TRBV4-1 to TRBJ1-2; 7 nucleotides agree with TRBD1. This CDR3 comprises 15 residues. J lost 7 bases, V lost 1 base, and 9 bases had no gene match. Germline V gene lookup returns CDR1 MGHRA and CDR2 YSYEKL. The CDR3: CASSQGTGRGSGYTF. The CDR3 DNA sequence: TGCGCCAGCAGCCAAGGGACAGGTCGGGGTAGTGGCTACACCTTC.

This clonotype was observed many times. The rearrangement links TRBV3-1 to TRBJ2-5; TRBD1 matches at 10 bases. The CDR3 has 15 amino acids. The germline V gene encodes CDR1 LGHDT and CDR2 YNNKEL (reference sequence). V dropped 5 bases and J dropped 5; count of bases not matched to a gene: 8. CDR3 nucleotide sequence: TGTGCCAGCAGCTTGAGGACAGGGGGTCTCGAGACCCAGTACTTC. Translated: CASSLRTGGLETQYF.

This clonotype was counted between two and nine times. The chain joins TRBV3-1 to TRBJ2-7; 7 positions agree with TRBD2. CDR1 and CDR2 (germline): LGHDT, YNNKEL (reference sequence). This CDR3 has 15 amino acids. Trimming removed 1 base from V and 8 bases from J; junction bases left unmatched: 11. This CDR3 reads CASSQGAQRDLQQYF. The CDR3 nucleotides read TGTGCCAGCAGCCAAGGAGCTCAGCGGGACCTGCAGCAGTACTTC.

This clonotype was counted ten times or more. The V and J genes are TRBV29-1 and TRBJ1-1; D gene ambiguous. Germline CDR1 SQVTM, CDR2 ANQGSEA. The V gene lost 6 bases and the J gene lost 0 bases, with 14 bases spanning the gap. The CDR3 contains 14 residues. The CDR3 region is CSVREASMNTEAFF. In DNA, the CDR3 is TGCAGCGTACGAGAAGCATCCATGAACACTGAAGCTTTCTTT.

The chain uses TRBV27 and TRBJ2-2, with unresolved D. The CDR3 is 12 amino acids. Germline CDR1 and CDR2: MNHEY and SMNVEV (reference sequence). Trimming pared 2 bases from V and 7 bases from J, leaving 5 bases between. In nucleotides, the CDR3 is TGTGCCAGCAGTTTAATTAACGGGGAGCTGTTTTTT. Translation: CASSLINGELFF.

This sequence joins TRBV5-1 and TRBJ1-1, with TRBD1 as a possible D gene (6 bases). Trimming left V 5 bases short and J 5 bases short, with 13 bases between. This CDR3 region has 13 residues. Germline V gene data show CDR1 as SGHRS and CDR2 as YFSETQ. The DNA for the CDR3 is TGCGCCAGCAGGCTCAACAGGGATACTGAAGCTTTCTTT. It encodes CASRLNRDTEAFF.

This clonotype appeared a few times. This rearrangement joins TRBV27 to TRBJ1-2, with 7 bases that match TRBD1. Looked up from germline, CDR1 is MNHEY and CDR2 is SMNVEV (reference sequence). The CDR3 is 13 residues long. The junction had 8 bases not matched to a gene; V was cut back by 6 bases and J by 7 bases. In nucleotides, the CDR3 is TGTGCCAGCAGCACGACAGGGACCTTTGGCTACACCTTC. Protein product: CASSTTGTFGYTF.